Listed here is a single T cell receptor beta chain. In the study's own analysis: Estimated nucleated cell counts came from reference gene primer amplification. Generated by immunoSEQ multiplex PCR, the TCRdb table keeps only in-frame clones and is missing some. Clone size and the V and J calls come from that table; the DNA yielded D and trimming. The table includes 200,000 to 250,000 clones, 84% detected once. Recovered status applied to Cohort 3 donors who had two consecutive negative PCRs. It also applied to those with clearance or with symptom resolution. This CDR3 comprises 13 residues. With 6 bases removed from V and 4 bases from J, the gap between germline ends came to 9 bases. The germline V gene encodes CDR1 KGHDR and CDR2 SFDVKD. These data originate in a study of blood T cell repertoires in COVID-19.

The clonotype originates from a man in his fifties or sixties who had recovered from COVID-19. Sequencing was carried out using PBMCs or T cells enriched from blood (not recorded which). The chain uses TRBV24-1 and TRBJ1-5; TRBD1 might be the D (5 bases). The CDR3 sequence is CATSSNRNQPQHF. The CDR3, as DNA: TGTGCCACCAGTAGCAACAGGAATCAGCCCCAGCATTTT.